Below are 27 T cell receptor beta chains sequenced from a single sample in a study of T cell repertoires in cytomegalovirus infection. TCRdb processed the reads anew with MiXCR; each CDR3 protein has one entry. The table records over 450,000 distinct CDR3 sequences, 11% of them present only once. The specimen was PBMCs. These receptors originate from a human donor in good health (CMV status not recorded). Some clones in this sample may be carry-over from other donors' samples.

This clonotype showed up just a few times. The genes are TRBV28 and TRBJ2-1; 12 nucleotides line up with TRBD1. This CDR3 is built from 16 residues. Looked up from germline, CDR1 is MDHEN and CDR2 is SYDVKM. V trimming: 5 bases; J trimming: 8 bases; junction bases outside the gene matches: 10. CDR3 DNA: TGTGCCAGCAGTCCCCGTCCGGGACAGGGGGCCGATGAGCAGTTCTTC. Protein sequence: CASSPRPGQGADEQFF. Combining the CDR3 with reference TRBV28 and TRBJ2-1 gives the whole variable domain DVKVTQSSRYLVKRTGEKVFLECVQDMDHENMFWYRQDPGLGLRLIYFSYDVKMKEKGDIPEGYSVSREKKERFSLILESASTNQTSMYLCASSPRPGQGADEQFFGPGTRLTVL.

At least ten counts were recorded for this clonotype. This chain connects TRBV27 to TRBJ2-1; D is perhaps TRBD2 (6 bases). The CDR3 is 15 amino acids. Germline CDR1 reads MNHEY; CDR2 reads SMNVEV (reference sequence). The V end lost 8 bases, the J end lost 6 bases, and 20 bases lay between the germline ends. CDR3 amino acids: CASRPGLLDPNEQFF. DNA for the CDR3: TGTGCCAGCCGCCCGGGACTCCTGGACCCCAATGAGCAGTTCTTC.

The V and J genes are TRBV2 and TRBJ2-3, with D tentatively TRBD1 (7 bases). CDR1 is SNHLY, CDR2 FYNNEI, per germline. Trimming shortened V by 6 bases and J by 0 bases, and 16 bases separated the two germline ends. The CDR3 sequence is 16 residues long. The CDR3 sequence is CASRQGGGISTDTQYF. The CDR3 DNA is TGTGCCAGCAGGCAAGGGGGCGGGATAAGCACAGATACGCAGTATTTT.

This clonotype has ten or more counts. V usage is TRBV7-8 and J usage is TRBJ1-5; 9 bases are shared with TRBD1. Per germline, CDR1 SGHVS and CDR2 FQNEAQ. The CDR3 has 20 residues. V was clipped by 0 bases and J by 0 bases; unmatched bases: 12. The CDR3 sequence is CASSLALQGTGTYSNQPQHF. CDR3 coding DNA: TGTGCCAGCAGCTTAGCGTTACAAGGGACAGGGACCTATAGCAATCAGCCCCAGCATTTT. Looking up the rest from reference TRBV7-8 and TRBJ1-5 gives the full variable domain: GAGVSQSPRYKVAKRGQDVALRCDPISGHVSLFWYQQALGQGPEFLTYFQNEAQLDKSGLPSDRFFAERPEGSVSTLKIQRTQQEDSAVYLCASSLALQGTGTYSNQPQHFGDGTRLSIL.

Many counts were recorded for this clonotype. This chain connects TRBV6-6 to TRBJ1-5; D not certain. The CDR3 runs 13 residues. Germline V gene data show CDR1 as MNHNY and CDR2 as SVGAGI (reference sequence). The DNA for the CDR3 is TGTGACGCGAGGGAGGCCGGCAATCAGCCCCAGCATTTT. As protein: CDAREAGNQPQHF.

Here the CDR3 reads CSVDEGQSETQYF. The CDR3 DNA sequence: TGCAGCGTTGATGAGGGACAGTCAGAGACCCAGTACTTC. V usage is TRBV29-1 and J usage is TRBJ2-5; the match to TRBD1 covers 7 bases. From germline, CDR1 is SQVTM and CDR2 ANQGSEA. V lost 3 bases and J lost 4; bases outside the gene matches: 5. CDR3 length equals 13 residues.

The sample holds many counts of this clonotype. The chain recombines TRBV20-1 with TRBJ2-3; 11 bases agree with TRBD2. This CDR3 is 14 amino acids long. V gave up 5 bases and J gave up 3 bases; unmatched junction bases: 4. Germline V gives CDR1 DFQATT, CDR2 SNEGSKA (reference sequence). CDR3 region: CSAVAGGPTDTQYF. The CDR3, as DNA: TGCAGTGCTGTAGCGGGGGGGCCAACAGATACGCAGTATTTT.

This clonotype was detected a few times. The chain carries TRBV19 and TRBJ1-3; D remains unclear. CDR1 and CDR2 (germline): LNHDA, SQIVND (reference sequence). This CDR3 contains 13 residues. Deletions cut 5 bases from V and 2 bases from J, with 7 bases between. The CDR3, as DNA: TGTGCCAGTAGTTCAGAGCCTGGAAACACCATATATTTT. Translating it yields CASSSEPGNTIYF.

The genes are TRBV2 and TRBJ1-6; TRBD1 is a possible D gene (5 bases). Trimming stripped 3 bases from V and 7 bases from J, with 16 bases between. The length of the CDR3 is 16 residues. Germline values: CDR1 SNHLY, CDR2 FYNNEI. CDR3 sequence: CASSDFRDWANSPLHF. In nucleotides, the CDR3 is TGTGCCAGCAGTGACTTTCGGGACTGGGCAAATTCACCCCTCCACTTT.

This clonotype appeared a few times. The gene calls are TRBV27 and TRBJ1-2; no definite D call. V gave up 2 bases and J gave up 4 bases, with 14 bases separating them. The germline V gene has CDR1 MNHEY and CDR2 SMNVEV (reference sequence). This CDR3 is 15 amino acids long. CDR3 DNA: TGTGCCAGCAGTTTAGGGTGGGGAGCCGGCTATGGCTACACCTTC. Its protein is CASSLGWGAGYGYTF.

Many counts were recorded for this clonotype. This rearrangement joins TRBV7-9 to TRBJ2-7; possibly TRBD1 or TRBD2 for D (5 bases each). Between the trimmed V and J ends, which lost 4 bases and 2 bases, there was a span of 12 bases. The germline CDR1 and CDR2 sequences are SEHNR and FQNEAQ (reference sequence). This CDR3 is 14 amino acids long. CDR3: CASSSSGRTYEQYF. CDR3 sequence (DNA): TGTGCCAGCAGCTCCTCGGGGCGAACCTACGAGCAGTACTTC.

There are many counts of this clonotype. The CDR3 here is CASSLPQGMMETQYF. Written as DNA, the CDR3 is TGTGCCAGCAGCCTCCCCCAGGGGATGATGGAGACCCAGTACTTC. This chain connects TRBV6-2 or TRBV6-3 to TRBJ2-5, with D tentatively TRBD1 (6 bases). The CDR3 totals 15 residues. V was shortened by 6 bases and J by 5 bases, with 19 bases between the two germline ends. Germline V gene data show CDR1 as MNHEY and CDR2 as SVGEGT.

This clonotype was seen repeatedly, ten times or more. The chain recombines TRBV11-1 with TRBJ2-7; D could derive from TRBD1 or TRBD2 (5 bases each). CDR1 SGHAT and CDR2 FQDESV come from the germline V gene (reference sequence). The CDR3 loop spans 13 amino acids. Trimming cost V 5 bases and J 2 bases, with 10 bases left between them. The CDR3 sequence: CASSPGAAYEQYF. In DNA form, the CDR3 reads TGTGCCAGCAGCCCCGGGGCCGCCTACGAGCAGTACTTC.

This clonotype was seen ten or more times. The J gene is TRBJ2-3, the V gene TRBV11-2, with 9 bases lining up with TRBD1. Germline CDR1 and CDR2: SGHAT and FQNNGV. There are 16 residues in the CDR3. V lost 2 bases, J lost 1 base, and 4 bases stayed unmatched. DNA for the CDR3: TGTGCCAGCAGCTTAACGCGGACAGGGGGCACAGATACGCAGTATTTT. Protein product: CASSLTRTGGTDTQYF.

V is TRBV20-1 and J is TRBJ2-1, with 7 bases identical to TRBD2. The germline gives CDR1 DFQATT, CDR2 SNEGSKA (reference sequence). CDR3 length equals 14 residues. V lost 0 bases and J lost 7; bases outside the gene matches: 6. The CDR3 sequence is CSARDPAGINEQFF. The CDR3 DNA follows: TGCAGTGCTAGAGATCCAGCGGGAATTAATGAGCAGTTCTTC.

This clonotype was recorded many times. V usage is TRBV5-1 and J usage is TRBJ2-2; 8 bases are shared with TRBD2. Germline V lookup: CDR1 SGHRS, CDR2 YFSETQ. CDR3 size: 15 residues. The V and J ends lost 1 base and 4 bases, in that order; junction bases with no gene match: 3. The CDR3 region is CASSLLLAATGELFF. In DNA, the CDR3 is TGCGCCAGCAGCTTGTTACTAGCGGCCACCGGGGAGCTGTTTTTT.

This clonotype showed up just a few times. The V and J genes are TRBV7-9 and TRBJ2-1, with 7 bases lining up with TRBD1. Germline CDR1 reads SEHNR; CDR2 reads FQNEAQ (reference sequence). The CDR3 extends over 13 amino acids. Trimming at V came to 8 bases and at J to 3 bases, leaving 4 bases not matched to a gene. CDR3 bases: TGTGCCAGCGAAAGGGGGCTCTACAATGAGCAGTTCTTC. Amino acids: CASERGLYNEQFF.

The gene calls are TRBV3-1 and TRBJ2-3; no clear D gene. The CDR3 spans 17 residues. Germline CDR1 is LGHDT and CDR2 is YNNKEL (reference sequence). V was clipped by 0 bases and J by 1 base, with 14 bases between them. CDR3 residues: CASSQDFGRRRTDTQYF. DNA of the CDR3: TGTGCCAGCAGCCAAGATTTCGGCAGGCGACGCACAGATACGCAGTATTTT.

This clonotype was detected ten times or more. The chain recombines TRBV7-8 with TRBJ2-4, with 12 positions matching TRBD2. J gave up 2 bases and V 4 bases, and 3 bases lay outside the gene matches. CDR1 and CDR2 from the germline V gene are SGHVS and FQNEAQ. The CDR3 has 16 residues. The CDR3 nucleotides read TGTGCCAGCAGCTCTCTAGCGGGAGGGACCAAAAACATTCAGTACTTC. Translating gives CASSSLAGGTKNIQYF.

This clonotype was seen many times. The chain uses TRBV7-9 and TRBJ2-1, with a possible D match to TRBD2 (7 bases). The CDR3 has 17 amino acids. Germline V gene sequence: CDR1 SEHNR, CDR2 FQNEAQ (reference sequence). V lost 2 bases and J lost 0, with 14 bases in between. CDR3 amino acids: CASSLLRGGGSYNEQFF. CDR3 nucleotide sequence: TGTGCCAGCAGCTTATTACGGGGAGGGGGCTCCTACAATGAGCAGTTCTTC.

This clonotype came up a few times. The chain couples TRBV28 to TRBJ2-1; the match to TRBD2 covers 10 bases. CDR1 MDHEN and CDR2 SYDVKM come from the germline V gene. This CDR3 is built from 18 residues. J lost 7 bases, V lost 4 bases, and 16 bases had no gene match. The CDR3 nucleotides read TGTGCCAGCAGTTCCGCACGCACTCTAGCGGGAGTTACAAATGAGCAGTTCTTC. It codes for CASSSARTLAGVTNEQFF.

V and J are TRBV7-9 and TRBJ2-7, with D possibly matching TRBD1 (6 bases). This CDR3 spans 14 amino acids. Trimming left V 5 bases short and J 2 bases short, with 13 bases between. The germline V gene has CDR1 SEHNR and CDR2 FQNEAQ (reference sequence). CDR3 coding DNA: TGTGCCAGCAGCCCGGCAGACAGGACCTACGAGCAGTACTTC. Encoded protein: CASSPADRTYEQYF.

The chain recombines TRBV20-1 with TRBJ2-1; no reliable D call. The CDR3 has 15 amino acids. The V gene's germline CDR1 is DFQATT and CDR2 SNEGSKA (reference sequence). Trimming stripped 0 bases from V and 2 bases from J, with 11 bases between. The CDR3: CSARDRGAPYNEQFF. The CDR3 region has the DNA TGCAGTGCTAGAGATCGAGGAGCTCCCTACAATGAGCAGTTCTTC.

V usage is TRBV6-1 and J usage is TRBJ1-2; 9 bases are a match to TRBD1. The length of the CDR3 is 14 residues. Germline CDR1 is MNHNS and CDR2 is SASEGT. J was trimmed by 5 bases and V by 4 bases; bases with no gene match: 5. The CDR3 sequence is CASSGTGVRYGYTF. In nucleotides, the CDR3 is TGTGCCAGCAGTGGGACAGGGGTCCGTTATGGCTACACCTTC.

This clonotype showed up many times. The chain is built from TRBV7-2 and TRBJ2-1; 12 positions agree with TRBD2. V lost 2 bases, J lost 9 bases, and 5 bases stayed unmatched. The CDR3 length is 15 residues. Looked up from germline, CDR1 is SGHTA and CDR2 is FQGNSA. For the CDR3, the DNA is TGTGCCAGCAGCTTACAGACTAGCGGGAGTGTTGAGCAGTTCTTC. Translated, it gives CASSLQTSGSVEQFF. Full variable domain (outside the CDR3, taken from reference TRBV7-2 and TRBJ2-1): GAGVSQSPSNKVTEKGKDVELRCDPISGHTALYWYRQSLGQGLEFLIYFQGNSAPDKSGLPSDRFSAERTGGSVSTLTIQRTQQEDSAVYLCASSLQTSGSVEQFFGPGTRLTVL.

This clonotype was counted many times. CDR3 nucleotides: TGTGCCACCAGCAGACAGGTTGCAACTAATGAAAAACTGTTTTTT. Protein sequence: CATSRQVATNEKLFF. The chain employs TRBV15 and TRBJ1-4; D gene uncertain. The CDR3 has 15 amino acids. V was cut by 2 bases and J by 0 bases, with 7 bases left in between. Germline V gene sequence: CDR1 LNHNV, CDR2 YYDKDF (reference sequence).

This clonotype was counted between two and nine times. CDR3 loop: CAISEGQNEQFF. The CDR3 nucleotides are TGTGCCATCAGTGAAGGACAGAATGAGCAGTTCTTC. The rearrangement links TRBV10-3 to TRBJ2-1; maybe TRBD1 (6 bases). The CDR3 is 12 amino acids. Looked up from germline, CDR1 is ENHRY and CDR2 is SYGVKD. V lost 3 bases and J lost 7, with 7 bases in between.